This TCR beta chain derives from a study of beta chain features in type 1 diabetes. Study-level results: Lower insertion and higher deletion counts appeared at VDJ junctions in type 1 diabetes patients.

CD45RO/CCR7/CD25/CD127/CD95/CD27 separated CD4+ naive, central memory, regulatory and stem cell-like memory cells by sorting. This clone was counted a few times. Its antigen remains unidentified. Trimming left V 6 bases short and J 0 bases short, with 17 bases between. The CDR3 spans 16 residues. CDR1 is MNHEY, CDR2 SMNVEV, per germline (reference sequence). Expressed TCRB transcripts were sequenced, since all the RNA that had been isolated was reverse transcribed. Read counts averaged approximately 3.5 million for samples of naive, central memory and regulatory T cells. Produced via immunoSEQ multiplex PCR; TCRdb's table is partial and in-frame only. The profile covers about 290,000 clones, with under 8.5% appearing a single time and 1% taken by the ten largest.

The sequenced sample was central memory CD4+ T cells from blood. The receptor was derived from a woman between 18 and 30 years old in good health. The chain recombines TRBV27 with TRBJ1-1; D may be TRBD1 (6 bases). The CDR3: CASSSMPGGMNTEAFF. CDR3 coding DNA: TGTGCCAGCAGCTCTATGCCCGGGGGCATGAACACTGAAGCTTTCTTT.